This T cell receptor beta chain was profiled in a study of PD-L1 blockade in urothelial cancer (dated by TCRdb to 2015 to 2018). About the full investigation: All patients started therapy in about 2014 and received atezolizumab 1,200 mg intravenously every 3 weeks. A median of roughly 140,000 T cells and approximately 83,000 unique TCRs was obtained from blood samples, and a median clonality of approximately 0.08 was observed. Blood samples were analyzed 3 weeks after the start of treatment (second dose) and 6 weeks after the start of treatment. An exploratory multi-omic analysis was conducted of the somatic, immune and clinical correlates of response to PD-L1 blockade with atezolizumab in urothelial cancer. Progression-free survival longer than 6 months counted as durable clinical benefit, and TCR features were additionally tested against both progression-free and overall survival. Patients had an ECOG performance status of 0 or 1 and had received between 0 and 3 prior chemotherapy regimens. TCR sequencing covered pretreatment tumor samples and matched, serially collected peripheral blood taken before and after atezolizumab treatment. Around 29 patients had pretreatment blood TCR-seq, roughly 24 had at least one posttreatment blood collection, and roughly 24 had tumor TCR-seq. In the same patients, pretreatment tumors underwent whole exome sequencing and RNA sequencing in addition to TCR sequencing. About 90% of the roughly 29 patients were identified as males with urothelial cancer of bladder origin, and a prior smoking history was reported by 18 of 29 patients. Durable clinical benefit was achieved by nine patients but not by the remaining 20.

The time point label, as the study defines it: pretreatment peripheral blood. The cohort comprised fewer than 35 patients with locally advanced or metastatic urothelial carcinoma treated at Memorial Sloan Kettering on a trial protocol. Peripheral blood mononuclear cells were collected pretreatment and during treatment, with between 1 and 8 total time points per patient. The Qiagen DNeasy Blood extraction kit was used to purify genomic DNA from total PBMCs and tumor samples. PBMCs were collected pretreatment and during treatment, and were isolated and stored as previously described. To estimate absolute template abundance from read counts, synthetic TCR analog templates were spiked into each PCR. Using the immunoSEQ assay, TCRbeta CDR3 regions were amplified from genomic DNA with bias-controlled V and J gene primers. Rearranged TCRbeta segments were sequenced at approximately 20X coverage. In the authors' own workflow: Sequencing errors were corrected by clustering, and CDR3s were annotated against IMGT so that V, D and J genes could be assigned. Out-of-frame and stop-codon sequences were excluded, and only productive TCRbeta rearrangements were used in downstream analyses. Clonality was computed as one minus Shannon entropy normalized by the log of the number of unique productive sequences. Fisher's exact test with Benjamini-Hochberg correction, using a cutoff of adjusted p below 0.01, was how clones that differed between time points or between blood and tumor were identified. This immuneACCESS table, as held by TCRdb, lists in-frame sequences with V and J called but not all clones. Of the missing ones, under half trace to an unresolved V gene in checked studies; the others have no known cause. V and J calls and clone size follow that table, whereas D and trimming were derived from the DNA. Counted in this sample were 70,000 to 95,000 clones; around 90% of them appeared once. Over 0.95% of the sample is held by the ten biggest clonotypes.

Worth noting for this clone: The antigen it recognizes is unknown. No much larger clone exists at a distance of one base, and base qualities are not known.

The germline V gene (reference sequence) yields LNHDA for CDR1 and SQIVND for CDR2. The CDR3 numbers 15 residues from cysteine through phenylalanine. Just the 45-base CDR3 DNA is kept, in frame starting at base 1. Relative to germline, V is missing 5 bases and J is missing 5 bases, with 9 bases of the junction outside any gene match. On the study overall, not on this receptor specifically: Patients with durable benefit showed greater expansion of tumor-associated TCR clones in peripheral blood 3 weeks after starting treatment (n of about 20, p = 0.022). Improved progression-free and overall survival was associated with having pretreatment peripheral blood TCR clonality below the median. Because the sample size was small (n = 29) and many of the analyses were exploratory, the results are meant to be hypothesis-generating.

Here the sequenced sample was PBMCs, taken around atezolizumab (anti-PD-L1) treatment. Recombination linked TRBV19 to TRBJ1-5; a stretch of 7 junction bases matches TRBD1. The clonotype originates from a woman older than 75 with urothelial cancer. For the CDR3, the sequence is CASSPDRPTDQPQHF. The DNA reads TGTGCCAGTAGTCCGGACAGGCCAACGGATCAGCCCCAGCATTTT.